This passage covers 32 T cell receptor beta chains from one sample sequenced in a study of blood T cell repertoires in COVID-19. Profiled with immunoSEQ multiplex PCR; TCRdb holds only in-frame clones, not every one. The data hold under 200,000 clones, with about 85% observed a single time. The sample comprised peripheral blood. All receptors derive from an elderly woman with acute or convalescent COVID-19.

The chain links TRBV3-1 (or the pseudogene TRBV3-2) to TRBJ2-1, with TRBD2 identical over 11 bases. CDR3 length equals 14 residues. V lost 4 bases and J lost 5; bases outside the gene matches: 1. CDR1 is LGHDT, CDR2 YNNKEL, per germline (reference sequence). This CDR3 reads CASSPTSGNNEQFF. The CDR3 DNA reads as TGTGCCAGCAGCCCGACTAGCGGGAACAATGAGCAGTTCTTC.

J is TRBJ2-1 and V is TRBV7-3; 7 bases agree with TRBD2. CDR3 size: 14 residues. V lost 5 bases, J lost 6 bases, and 7 bases stayed unmatched. Germline V lookup: CDR1 SGHTA, CDR2 FQGTGA. The CDR3 reads CASSHTSAVNEQFF. CDR3 coding DNA: TGTGCCAGCAGCCATACTAGCGCTGTCAATGAGCAGTTCTTC.

V is TRBV7-2 and J is TRBJ2-1, with a weak D call TRBD2 (5 bases). The CDR3 consists of 16 residues. V was shortened by 3 bases and J by 8 bases, with 20 bases between the two germline ends. The germline CDR1 and CDR2 sequences are SGHTA and FQGNSA. In DNA, the CDR3 is TGTGCCAGCAGCTTTAACATGGCTAGGAGCGGAGATGAGCAGTTCTTC. Its protein is CASSFNMARSGDEQFF.

As to this clone: It is unclear where the CDR3 begins or ends on the DNA, so no DNA is shown, and the CDR3 is as TCRdb lists it. The J gene is TRBJ1-1, the V gene TRBV30; no DNA check was done on the table's D call, TRBD1. The germline gives CDR1 GTSNPN, CDR2 SVGIG (reference sequence). The CDR3 numbers 12 amino acids, ends counted. CDR3 residues: CAWSVGQGSLFF.

The genes are TRBV11-2 and TRBJ2-7; 7 nucleotides line up with TRBD2. The CDR3 has 14 residues. With V trimmed by 5 bases and J by 2 bases, 6 bases remained unmatched. Germline V CDR1 and CDR2: SGHAT, FQNNGV. For the CDR3, the DNA is TGTGCCAGCAGCCGGACTAGGTCGACCTACGAGCAGTACTTC. Translated: CASSRTRSTYEQYF.

CDR3 amino acids: CASSPFGVPSPYQPQHF. The CDR3 DNA sequence: TGCGCCAGCAGCCCGTTCGGGGTTCCGAGCCCGTATCAGCCCCAGCATTTT. The chain combines TRBV4-1 with TRBJ1-5; no clear D. Germline assignment: CDR1 MGHRA and CDR2 YSYEKL. CDR3 length: 17 amino acids. V was pared by 4 bases and J by 5 bases, with 21 bases between.

The chain uses TRBV5-4 and TRBJ1-6; TRBD1 is a possible D gene (6 bases). The germline V and J ends were trimmed by 3 bases and 13 bases, with 17 bases remaining between them. This CDR3 spans 14 amino acids. The germline CDR1 and CDR2 sequences are SGHNT and YYREEE (reference sequence). Here the CDR3 reads CASSSADSSGPLHF. In DNA form, the CDR3 reads TGTGCCAGCAGCTCGGCGGACAGCTCCGGCCCCCTCCACTTT.

The chain employs TRBV10-3 and TRBJ2-1; 8 bases agree with TRBD2. This CDR3 region has 14 residues. Per the germline V gene, CDR1 is ENHRY and CDR2 is SYGVKD. Trimming took 6 bases from V and 7 from J; bases not matched to a gene: 8. CDR3 DNA: TGTGCCATCAGGATTAGCGGGATGCTGAATGAGCAGTTCTTC. Protein sequence: CAIRISGMLNEQFF.

The chain joins TRBV7-2 to TRBJ2-3; D perhaps matches TRBD1 (6 bases). CDR3 length: 15 amino acids. Germline CDR1 is SGHTA and CDR2 is FQGNSA. V lost 5 bases to trimming and J lost 1 base, with 13 bases between them. CDR3 DNA sequence: TGTGCCAGCAGCCCTACAGGGACCGGCACAGATACGCAGTATTTT. Its protein is CASSPTGTGTDTQYF. Full variable domain (outside the CDR3, taken from reference TRBV7-2 and TRBJ2-3): GAGVSQSPSNKVTEKGKDVELRCDPISGHTALYWYRQSLGQGLEFLIYFQGNSAPDKSGLPSDRFSAERTGGSVSTLTIQRTQQEDSAVYLCASSPTGTGTDTQYFGPGTRLTVL.

The genes are TRBV4-3 and TRBJ2-1, with TRBD2 matching over 9 bases. Germline CDR1 LGHNA, CDR2 YSLEER. The CDR3 contains 17 residues. Trimming removed 2 bases from V and 8 bases from J; junction bases left unmatched: 13. The CDR3, as DNA: TGCGCCAGCAGCCAACACCCCATAGCGGGAGATCGGGATGAGCAGTTCTTC. This codes for CASSQHPIAGDRDEQFF.

The rearrangement joins TRBV30 to TRBJ1-3; TRBD1 matches at 11 bases. The CDR3 covers 17 residues. In germline, CDR1 is GTSNPN, CDR2 SVGIG (reference sequence). Losses at the gene ends were 6 bases for V and 3 bases for J; bases not matched to a gene: 13. The CDR3 loop reads CACKRPGQGGRGNTIYF. As DNA, the CDR3 is TGTGCCTGTAAAAGACCGGGACAGGGGGGACGTGGAAACACCATATATTTT.

Worth noting for this clone: Additional DNA sequences in this sample encode the identical CDR3. V is TRBV5-1 and J is TRBJ2-5; 9 bases align to TRBD2. Germline V gene lookup returns CDR1 SGHRS and CDR2 YFSETQ. V shed 6 bases and J 4 bases; nucleotides not matched to a gene: 4. This CDR3 has 13 residues. This CDR3 is CASNPAGGETQYF. In DNA form, the CDR3 reads TGCGCCAGCAATCCAGCGGGAGGAGAGACCCAGTACTTC.

This chain joins TRBV5-1 and TRBJ2-2, with TRBD2 identical over 8 bases. Germline V gene sequence: CDR1 SGHRS, CDR2 YFSETQ. V lost 0 bases and J lost 3; bases outside the gene matches: 7. This CDR3 spans 17 amino acids. The CDR3 DNA follows: TGCGCCAGCAGCTTGGCTCGGGGGGGAATAGACACCGGGGAGCTGTTTTTT. Amino acids: CASSLARGGIDTGELFF.

The chain recombines TRBV11-1 with TRBJ2-5; TRBD2 matches at 11 bases. The CDR3 sequence is 15 residues long. Losses at the gene ends were 1 base for V and 4 bases for J; bases not matched to a gene: 2. CDR1 and CDR2 from the germline V gene are SGHAT and FQDESV (reference sequence). The CDR3 sequence is CASSLGLAGRETQYF. CDR3 nucleotide sequence: TGTGCCAGCAGCTTAGGACTAGCGGGGAGAGAGACCCAGTACTTC.

The chain uses TRBV19 and TRBJ2-1; D might be TRBD1 (6 bases). Deletions cut 3 bases from V and 4 bases from J, with 13 bases between. This CDR3 region has 15 residues. Germline values: CDR1 LNHDA, CDR2 SQIVND (reference sequence). The CDR3 region is CASSMAGTFYNEQFF. CDR3 sequence (DNA): TGTGCCAGTAGTATGGCCGGGACATTTTACAATGAGCAGTTCTTC.

The CDR3 spells CASSRGAGELFF. The CDR3 DNA sequence: TGTGCCAGCAGCAGGGGAGCCGGGGAGCTGTTTTTT. This sequence joins TRBV7-9 and TRBJ2-2; the D call may be TRBD1 or TRBD2 (5 bases each). The ends were cut back, 5 bases at V and 6 bases at J, with 7 bases in the middle. This CDR3 is built from 12 residues. Germline CDR1 is SEHNR and CDR2 is FQNEAQ (reference sequence).

This clone was observed a few times. This chain uses TRBV28 with TRBJ1-5; perhaps TRBD1 as D (5 bases). The CDR3 is 15 residues long. Looked up from germline, CDR1 is MDHEN and CDR2 is SYDVKM. V lost 0 bases and J 3 bases, leaving 9 bases between the germline ends. The CDR3 DNA sequence: TGTGCCAGCAGTTTATGGCAGGGACTCAATCAGCCCCAGCATTTT. It translates to CASSLWQGLNQPQHF.

The chain employs TRBV28 and TRBJ2-7; TRBD2 might be the D (5 bases). The V and J ends lost 5 bases and 0 bases respectively, with 11 bases between them. CDR3 size: 14 residues. Germline assignment: CDR1 MDHEN and CDR2 SYDVKM. As DNA, the CDR3 is TGTGCCAGCAGTCGGGCCGGAGGCTCCTACGAGCAGTACTTC. The encoded protein is CASSRAGGSYEQYF.

The rearrangement links TRBV27 to TRBJ2-5; no reliable D call. Germline CDR1 reads MNHEY; CDR2 reads SMNVEV (reference sequence). The CDR3 spans 13 residues. V lost 2 bases to trimming and J lost 1 base, with 5 bases between them. This chain's CDR3 is CASSLIGQETQYF. The CDR3 coding sequence is TGTGCCAGCAGTTTAATCGGCCAAGAGACCCAGTACTTC.

V usage is TRBV6-1 and J usage is TRBJ1-2; D perhaps matches TRBD1 (5 bases). Trimming pared 3 bases from V and 14 bases from J, leaving 16 bases between. This CDR3 region has 12 residues. Germline CDR1 MNHNS, CDR2 SASEGT. CDR3: CASSDLGVWFTF. The CDR3 DNA reads TGTGCCAGCAGTGATCTAGGGGTCTGGTTTACCTTC.

This chain uses TRBV28 with TRBJ2-5; 7 bases fit TRBD2. Unmatched junction bases numbered 13, after V lost 2 bases and J lost 7 bases. Germline V CDR1 and CDR2: MDHEN, SYDVKM. The CDR3 is 16 amino acids. The CDR3 is CASSLNQAGKWATQYF. The CDR3 DNA reads as TGTGCCAGCAGTTTAAATCAAGCGGGAAAATGGGCGACCCAGTACTTC. The full variable domain, with the rest looked up from reference TRBV28 and TRBJ2-5, is DVKVTQSSRYLVKRTGEKVFLECVQDMDHENMFWYRQDPGLGLRLIYFSYDVKMKEKGDIPEGYSVSREKKERFSLILESASTNQTSMYLCASSLNQAGKWATQYFGPGTRLLVL.

The chain joins TRBV7-8 to TRBJ2-7, with 9 bases matching TRBD1. The germline CDR1 and CDR2 sequences are SGHVS and FQNEAQ. The CDR3 is made up of 16 amino acids. Losses at the gene ends were 3 bases for V and 1 base for J; bases not matched to a gene: 7. CDR3 DNA: TGTGCCAGCAGCTTTTCGGGACAGGGTCTTTCCTACGAGCAGTACTTC. This codes for CASSFSGQGLSYEQYF.

This chain joins TRBV19 and TRBJ2-3; TRBD2 is a possible D gene (7 bases). The V gene lost 3 bases and the J gene lost 3 bases, with 19 bases spanning the gap. Germline V gives CDR1 LNHDA, CDR2 SQIVND (reference sequence). This CDR3 contains 17 residues. The CDR3, as DNA: TGTGCCAGTAGTATTGGGGGCGGGGGAAAGGATACAGATACGCAGTATTTT. This gives the protein CASSIGGGGKDTDTQYF.

The chain links TRBV2 to TRBJ2-1, with 12 bases aligning to TRBD2. The CDR3 sequence is 15 residues long. Germline V gene lookup returns CDR1 SNHLY and CDR2 FYNNEI. Germline trimming cut 5 bases from V and 7 bases from J; bases unmatched to any gene: 6. CDR3 nucleotide sequence: TGTGCCAGCAGTTATCGGCTAGCGGGAGGGAATGAGCAGTTCTTC. This sequence encodes CASSYRLAGGNEQFF.

The V and J genes are TRBV18 and TRBJ2-2, with 8 bases matching TRBD2. Germline CDR1 KGHSH, CDR2 LQKENI. V was pared by 3 bases and J by 7 bases, with 16 bases of the junction left unmatched. There are 18 residues in the CDR3. This chain's CDR3 is CASSPGAGTRRGIGELFF. CDR3 coding DNA: TGTGCCAGCTCACCGGGCGCCGGGACTAGACGGGGGATCGGGGAGCTGTTTTTT.

This clone was counted only a few times. J is TRBJ1-2 and V is TRBV6-6, with TRBD1 matching 8 bases. The CDR3 length is 17 residues. The V segment lost 5 bases and the J segment 5 bases; nucleotides outside the gene matches: 16. Germline V lookup: CDR1 MNHNY, CDR2 SVGAGI (reference sequence). The CDR3 region has the DNA TGTGCCAGCAGTCGGGCTGACAGGGGAAGCCTCGATTATGGCTACACCTTC. Protein sequence: CASSRADRGSLDYGYTF.

This chain links TRBV18 with TRBJ2-3; 7 nucleotides agree with TRBD2. V lost 2 bases and J lost 6; bases outside the gene matches: 11. Germline-derived CDR1 and CDR2 are KGHSH and LQKENI. The CDR3 runs to 16 residues. In DNA form, the CDR3 reads TGTGCCAGCTCACCAACCTATGCGGGAGTAAGGGATACGCAGTATTTT. Protein product: CASSPTYAGVRDTQYF.

V gene TRBV4-3 combines with J gene TRBJ1-1; D is possibly TRBD1 (6 bases). This CDR3 has 17 amino acids. The V gene's germline CDR1 is LGHNA and CDR2 YSLEER. The V and J ends lost 2 bases and 2 bases respectively, with 18 bases between them. CDR3 residues: CASSQSPGQGINTEAFF. DNA of the CDR3: TGCGCCAGCAGCCAATCTCCAGGTCAGGGGATCAACACTGAAGCTTTCTTT.

This chain joins TRBV6-1 and TRBJ1-1, with a possible D match to TRBD1 (5 bases). This CDR3 comprises 13 residues. Per the germline V gene, CDR1 is MNHNS and CDR2 is SASEGT. With 3 bases removed from V and 5 bases from J, the gap between germline ends came to 10 bases. CDR3: CASSERGWTEAFF. The CDR3 region has the DNA TGTGCCAGCAGTGAGCGGGGGTGGACTGAAGCTTTCTTT.

The chain joins TRBV3-1 (or the pseudogene TRBV3-2) to TRBJ2-7; 9 nucleotides align to TRBD2. This CDR3 spans 15 amino acids. J gave up 0 bases and V 4 bases, and 4 bases lay outside the gene matches. The V gene's germline CDR1 is LGHDT and CDR2 YNNKEL (reference sequence). The DNA for the CDR3 is TGTGCCAGCAGCCCACGGACTAGCGACTCCTACGAGCAGTACTTC. Its translation: CASSPRTSDSYEQYF.

This clone occurred a few times. V is TRBV30 and J is TRBJ1-3; no firm D call. The CDR3 is 14 residues long. The germline CDR1 and CDR2 sequences are GTSNPN and SVGIG (reference sequence). Trimming shortened V by 3 bases and J by 2 bases, and 11 bases separated the two germline ends. This chain's CDR3 is CAWSLAIPGNTIYF. The CDR3 DNA is TGTGCCTGGAGCCTAGCTATCCCTGGAAACACCATATATTTT.

This clone showed up just once. The chain is built from TRBV28 and TRBJ1-3; 7 bases match TRBD1. There are 15 residues in the CDR3. With V trimmed by 8 bases and J by 4 bases, 11 bases remained unmatched. The germline V gene encodes CDR1 MDHEN and CDR2 SYDVKM. CDR3 DNA: TGTGCCAGCTCTAGAGGGGGGACAGAGGGAAACACCATATATTTT. As protein: CASSRGGTEGNTIYF.